This T cell receptor beta chain was sequenced for a study of cytomegalovirus exposure and HLA in healthy donors. The study's findings and limits: Per a prior analysis, the majority of TCR beta V segments were productive roughly 90% or roughly 30% of the time. Of the V segments, some could not be distinguished, including TRBV6-2 and TRBV6-3, and were excluded. CMV serostatus was the sole immune exposure information available.

PCR amplification relied on 60 Vbeta primers (plus 13 Jbeta primers). Original handling: The authors later counted 65 million to 80 million unique TCR beta chains, 9.5 million to 13 million of them shared. Profiling relied on immunoSEQ multiplex PCR, and the TCRdb table lists in-frame clones only, not all of them. D and trimming come from the DNA, and the V and J calls and clone size come from that table. The data hold over 80,000 clones, with 65% to 85% observed a single time. The CDR3 loop spans 13 amino acids. In germline, CDR1 is MNHNY, CDR2 SVGAGI (reference sequence). The germline V and J ends were trimmed by 5 bases and 5 bases, with 12 bases remaining between them. Comment on this clone: Its antigen is unknown.

The TCR originated in a man aged 40-50 years in good health and CMV-seropositive. The sequencing input was PBMCs. The chain is built from TRBV6-6 and TRBJ2-5; tentatively, D is TRBD2 (6 bases). The CDR3 reads CASSLRDSETQYF. CDR3 bases: TGTGCCAGCAGTCTTCGGGACTCGGAGACCCAGTACTTC.